The sample holds one count of the clone carrying this T cell receptor beta chain. This record belongs to a study of blood T cell repertoires in COVID-19. Study-wide background: Both acute and convalescent COVID-19 samples were obtained from the United States, Italy and Spain. T cells, B-cell-depleted T cells, or PBMCs provided the cDNA or gDNA that served as material.

This CDR3 is built from 16 residues. Germline CDR1 is SGHRS and CDR2 is YFSETQ. Deletions cut 3 bases from V and 1 base from J, with 15 bases between. Clones were read by immunoSEQ multiplex PCR, and TCRdb kept only the in-frame ones, dropping some. The sample records about 45,000 clones, 70% to 90% being singletons. Material: peripheral blood. The chain uses TRBV5-1 and TRBJ2-3; D not resolved. The TCR comes from a human donor in a cohort sampled during active COVID-19. The CDR3 reads CASSSQRLAGTDTQYF. CDR3 DNA: TGCGCCAGCAGCTCCCAGAGACTTGCGGGCACAGATACGCAGTATTTT.